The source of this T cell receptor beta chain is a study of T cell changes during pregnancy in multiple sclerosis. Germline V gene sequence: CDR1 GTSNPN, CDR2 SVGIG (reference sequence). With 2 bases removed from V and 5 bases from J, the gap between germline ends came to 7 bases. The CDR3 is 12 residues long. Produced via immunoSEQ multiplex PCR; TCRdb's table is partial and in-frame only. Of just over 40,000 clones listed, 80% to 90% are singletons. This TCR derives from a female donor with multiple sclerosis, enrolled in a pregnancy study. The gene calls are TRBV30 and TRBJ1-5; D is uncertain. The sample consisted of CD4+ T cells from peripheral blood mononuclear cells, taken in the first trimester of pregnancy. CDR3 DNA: TGTGCCTGGAGTAGATCAGATCAGCCCCAGCATTTT. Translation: CAWSRSDQPQHF. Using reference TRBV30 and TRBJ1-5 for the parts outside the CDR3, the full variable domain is SQTIHQWPATLVQPVGSPLSLECTVEGTSNPNLYWYRQAAGRGLQLLFYSVGIGQISSEVPQNLSASRPQDRQFILSSKKLLLSDSGFYLCAWSRSDQPQHFGDGTRLSIL.